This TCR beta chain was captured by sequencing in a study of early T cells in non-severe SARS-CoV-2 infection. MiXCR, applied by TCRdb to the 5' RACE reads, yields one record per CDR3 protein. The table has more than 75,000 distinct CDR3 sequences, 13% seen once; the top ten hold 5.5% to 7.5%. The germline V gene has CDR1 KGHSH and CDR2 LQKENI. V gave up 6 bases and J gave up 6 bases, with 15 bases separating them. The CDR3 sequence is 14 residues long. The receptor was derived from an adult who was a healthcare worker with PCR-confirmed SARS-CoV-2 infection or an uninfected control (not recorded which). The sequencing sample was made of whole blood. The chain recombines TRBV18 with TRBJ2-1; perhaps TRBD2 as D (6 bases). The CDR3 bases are TGTGCCAGCTCCCCTTGGCGGGAACTCAATGAGCAGTTCTTC. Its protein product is CASSPWRELNEQFF.